The 22 T cell receptor beta chains below were found in one sample sequenced in a study of T cell clonality in common variable immunodeficiency (dated by TCRdb to the mid-2010s). The paper's findings and limits, for the study overall: CVID TCRbeta sequences reportedly showed fewer deletions and N-nucleotide insertions and lacked highly modified clones with 13 or more V deletions.

Library generation was performed with the immunoSEQ multiplex PCR assay. TCRdb stores this immuneACCESS table with in-frame sequences only. Part of the clones is absent; in the studies checked, under half of the shortfall reflects unresolved V genes, and no reason is known for the rest. For this sample the table reports approximately 20,000 clones, with no clone seen just once. The biggest ten clones account for around 2% of the sample. For these receptors, no antigen is known. The sample was peripheral blood mononuclear cells. The receptors were sampled from a human donor with common variable immunodeficiency.

This clone was seen at least ten times. The read ends 3 residues shy of where the CDR3 ends; the end is completed using the germline J gene. This chain connects TRBV30 to TRBJ2-7; 9 bases line up with TRBD1. Germline CDR1 is GTSNPN and CDR2 is SVGIG (reference sequence). V gave up 0 bases and J gave up 6 bases; unmatched junction bases: 6. This CDR3 region has 14 residues. The DNA read from the CDR3 is TGTGCCTGGAGTGTGGGACAGGGATACGGCGAG. It yields the protein CAWSVGQGYGE. The whole CDR3 sequence is CAWSVGQGYGEQYF.

This clone was observed at least ten times. From the germline J gene comes the end of the CDR3, since the read stops 3 residues before it. V gene TRBV7-8 combines with J gene TRBJ1-6, with D tentatively TRBD1 (6 bases). CDR3 length: 14 residues. The ends were cut back, 6 bases at V and 8 bases at J, with 14 bases in the middle. Germline assignment: CDR1 SGHVS and CDR2 FQNEAQ. Here the CDR3 reads CASRSGQPDSPLHF. The CDR3 bases that were read are TGTGCCAGCAGGTCCGGACAGCCAGATTCACCC.

At least ten counts were recorded for this clone. The read ends 3 residues before the CDR3 terminus; that terminus is restored from the germline J gene. The J gene is TRBJ1-5, the V gene TRBV19; D is unclear. The CDR3 is 19 residues long. The V end lost 3 bases, the J end lost 0 bases, and 21 bases lay between the germline ends. Germline assignment: CDR1 LNHDA and CDR2 SQIVND (reference sequence). The CDR3 is CASSINVGPTPYSNQPQHF. The covered CDR3 bases are TGTGCCAGTAGTATCAATGTGGGCCCAACCCCCTATAGCAATCAGCCC.

This clone was picked up many times. The read comes to an end 3 residues before the CDR3 does, leaving the germline J gene to fill in the end. The rearrangement uses TRBV2 and TRBJ1-6; 7 bases agree with TRBD1. V lost 4 bases, J lost 2 bases, and 2 bases stayed unmatched. CDR3 size: 15 residues. Germline assignment: CDR1 SNHLY and CDR2 FYNNEI. CDR3 amino acids: CASSAGTAYNSPLHF. The sequenced CDR3 bases are TGTGCCAGCAGTGCCGGGACAGCCTATAATTCACCC.

This clone was counted at least ten times. The CDR3 region is CSASTGNNSPLHF. The sequenced CDR3 bases are TGCAGTGCCTCGACAGGGAATAATTCACCC. The chain carries TRBV20-1 and TRBJ1-6; 7 bases agree with TRBD1. The missing CDR3 end, 3 residues past where the read stops, is filled in from the germline J gene. The CDR3 sequence is 13 residues long. The V segment lost 6 bases and the J segment 5 bases; nucleotides outside the gene matches: 4. Per the germline V gene, CDR1 is DFQATT and CDR2 is SNEGSKA (reference sequence).

This clone was seen many times. The CDR3 region is CASSSTVDNPYGYTF. CDR3 DNA (partial): TGTGCCAGCAGCTCAACAGTGGACAATCCCTATGGC. V is TRBV7-9 and J is TRBJ1-2; D is perhaps TRBD1 (5 bases). The read gets to within 3 residues of the CDR3 end, and the germline J gene fills in the rest. The CDR3 loop spans 15 amino acids. Germline loops: CDR1 SEHNR, CDR2 FQNEAQ (reference sequence). V was cut by 4 bases and J by 4 bases, with 16 bases left in between.

This clone was counted at least ten times. The read stops 3 residues short of the end of the CDR3; the missing end is completed from the germline J gene. The gene calls are TRBV18 and TRBJ2-2; D possibly corresponds to TRBD2 (6 bases). The CDR3 consists of 16 residues. Trimming took off 6 bases at V and 0 bases at J, with 14 bases between the two ends. Germline CDR1 is KGHSH and CDR2 is LQKENI. The CDR3 loop is CASSPLAGTNTGELFF. The sequenced CDR3 bases are TGTGCCAGCTCGCCCTTGGCGGGGACGAACACCGGGGAG.

This clone was counted ten times or more. Coverage ceases 3 residues before the CDR3 finishes, and the germline J gene fills in the end. This chain joins TRBV18 and TRBJ2-5; TRBD1 might be the D (6 bases). CDR3 length: 15 amino acids. Germline CDR1 and CDR2: KGHSH and LQKENI. V was cut by 0 bases and J by 4 bases, with 12 bases left in between. CDR3 DNA (partial): TGTGCCAGCTCACCACCTAATCAGGGGCGAGAGACC. This translates into CASSPPNQGRET. In full, the CDR3 is CASSPPNQGRETQYF.

This clone qualifies as medium-sized (0.01 to 0.1%). The read halts 3 residues ahead of the CDR3 end, with the missing end drawn from the germline J gene. The chain is built from TRBV7-2 and TRBJ2-1, with 11 positions matching TRBD1. This CDR3 is 14 amino acids long. Germline CDR1 SGHTA, CDR2 FQGNSA. With V trimmed by 4 bases and J by 6 bases, 2 bases remained unmatched. CDR3 protein: CASSYGTGGNEQFF. Partial CDR3 DNA: TGTGCCAGCAGCTACGGGACAGGGGGCAATGAG. Combining the CDR3 with reference TRBV7-2 and TRBJ2-1 gives the whole variable domain GAGVSQSPSNKVTEKGKDVELRCDPISGHTALYWYRQSLGQGLEFLIYFQGNSAPDKSGLPSDRFSAERTGGSVSTLTIQRTQQEDSAVYLCASSYGTGGNEQFFGPGTRLTVL.

This clone occurred many times. The read ends 3 residues early relative to the CDR3; the germline J gene fills the gap. The chain joins TRBV5-1 to TRBJ1-4, with no clear D. The CDR3 length is 16 residues. CDR1 and CDR2 from the germline V gene are SGHRS and YFSETQ. Here the CDR3 reads CASSLVQSAQMRKLFF. CDR3 DNA (partial): TGCGCCAGCAGCTTGGTGCAAAGTGCCCAGATGAGGAAA.

Many counts were recorded for this clone. The read ends 3 residues before the CDR3 terminus; that terminus is restored from the germline J gene. The V and J genes are TRBV20-1 and TRBJ2-7; possible D gene TRBD1, 6 bases. CDR3 size: 13 residues. V was clipped by 3 bases and J by 0 bases, with 9 bases between them. In germline, CDR1 is DFQATT, CDR2 SNEGSKA (reference sequence). CDR3 sequence reads: CSARARGSYEQYF. The CDR3 DNA, read in part, is TGCAGTGCTAGGGCCAGGGGCTCCTACGAG.

This clone occurred many times. The CDR3 end lies 3 residues beyond the end of the read and is filled in from the germline J gene. The J gene is TRBJ2-2, the V gene TRBV19, with TRBD1 matching over 7 bases. Germline V lookup: CDR1 LNHDA, CDR2 SQIVND (reference sequence). CDR3 length: 14 residues. Unmatched junction bases numbered 11, after V lost 8 bases and J lost 8 bases. The sequenced CDR3 bases are TGTGCCAGTGAAGGACAGGCTATCTCAGGGGAG. Translating it yields CASEGQAISGE. The full CDR3 reads CASEGQAISGELFF.

This clone showed up many times. Read coverage stops 3 residues before the CDR3 terminus; the germline J gene supplies the remainder. The rearrangement joins TRBV5-6 to TRBJ1-4; 7 bases are shared with TRBD1. Germline values: CDR1 SGHDT, CDR2 YYEEEE. Losses at the gene ends were 2 bases for V and 5 bases for J; bases not matched to a gene: 6. This CDR3 has 15 amino acids. This CDR3 is CASSFAGQLNEKLFF. Partial CDR3 DNA: TGTGCCAGCAGCTTCGCGGGACAGCTAAATGAAAAA.

The sample holds many counts of this clone. From the germline J gene comes the end of the CDR3, since the read stops 3 residues before it. The V call is TRBV18, the J call TRBJ1-4; 8 bases match TRBD1. The CDR3 has 14 amino acids. CDR1 KGHSH and CDR2 LQKENI come from the germline V gene. Trimming at V came to 5 bases and at J to 5 bases, leaving 4 bases not matched to a gene. This CDR3 is CASSTGGANEKLFF. The sequenced CDR3 bases are TGTGCCAGCTCAACAGGGGGGGCAAATGAAAAA.

This clone was found many times. The DNA ends 3 residues before the CDR3 does, and the rest of the CDR3 is filled in from the germline J gene. The chain carries TRBV10-3 and TRBJ2-5, with D possibly matching TRBD2 (6 bases). V dropped 3 bases and J dropped 5 bases, with 13 bases sitting between them. The CDR3 covers 14 residues. CDR1 and CDR2 (germline): ENHRY, SYGVKD. The sequenced CDR3 bases are TGTGCCATCAGTGACCGGCGGGATGGCGAGACC. Translation: CAISDRRDGET. The CDR3, in full, reads CAISDRRDGETQYF.

In this sample, this clone turned up many times. The CDR3 is cut off 3 residues early in the read; its end comes from the germline J gene. This chain connects TRBV30 to TRBJ2-5, with TRBD2 identical over 7 bases. Germline CDR1 is GTSNPN and CDR2 is SVGIG (reference sequence). The CDR3 consists of 14 residues. With V trimmed by 5 bases and J by 0 bases, 6 bases remained unmatched. CDR3 sequence: CAWGIGGYQETQYF. The covered CDR3 bases are TGTGCCTGGGGGATCGGGGGGTACCAAGAGACC.

This clone has ten or more counts. Read data end 3 residues before the CDR3 end; the end is taken from the germline J gene. The chain couples TRBV12-3 or TRBV12-4 to TRBJ2-5; D might be TRBD2 (5 bases). The CDR3 consists of 14 residues. The V end was cut by 3 bases, the J end by 1 base, with 9 bases between. This CDR3 reads CASSFAGLQETQYF. CDR3 DNA, as far as it was read: TGTGCCAGCAGTTTTGCGGGCCTCCAAGAGACC.

This clone was seen at least ten times. The CDR3 end falls 3 residues outside the read, so it is completed with the germline J gene. The same CDR3 arises from other DNA sequences in this sample as well. V usage is TRBV20-1 and J usage is TRBJ2-7; weak D call: TRBD1 (5 bases). CDR1 and CDR2 from the germline V gene are DFQATT and SNEGSKA (reference sequence). Deletions cut 3 bases from V and 2 bases from J, with 14 bases between. The CDR3 consists of 14 residues. CDR3 region: CSARWQGKAYEQYF. CDR3 DNA, as far as it was read: TGCAGTGCTAGGTGGCAGGGTAAGGCCTACGAG.

At least ten counts were recorded for this clone. Sequencing ends 3 residues short of the CDR3 end; the germline J gene provides the rest. The V call is TRBV6-2 or TRBV6-3, the J call TRBJ2-2; 7 positions agree with TRBD1. From germline, CDR1 is MNHEY and CDR2 SVGEGT. The CDR3 length is 15 residues. Trimming cost V 2 bases and J 5 bases; bases outside gene matches: 5. The CDR3 loop is CASSYRGRGTGELFF. The covered CDR3 bases are TGTGCCAGCAGTTACAGGGGGCGTGGGACCGGGGAG.

The sample holds many counts of this clone. The read stops 3 residues short of the end of the CDR3; the missing end is completed from the germline J gene. The V and J genes are TRBV2 and TRBJ1-2; no clear D. The V end was cut by 7 bases, the J end by 4 bases, with 13 bases between. Germline assignment: CDR1 SNHLY and CDR2 FYNNEI. The CDR3 extends over 13 amino acids. Here the CDR3 reads CASTWAPGYGYTF. The covered CDR3 bases are TGTGCCAGCACTTGGGCCCCCGGCTATGGC.

This clone was recorded at least ten times. The read terminates 3 residues ahead of where the CDR3 ends, so the germline J gene completes it. This chain links TRBV19 with TRBJ1-5; possibly TRBD1 for D (5 bases). The CDR3 runs to 14 residues. Per germline, CDR1 LNHDA and CDR2 SQIVND (reference sequence). Trimming removed 5 bases from V and 0 bases from J, with 8 bases in between. CDR3: CASSDRNSNQPQHF. CDR3 bases read: TGTGCCAGTAGTGACAGAAATAGCAATCAGCCC.

This clone was picked up many times. Read coverage stops 3 residues before the CDR3 terminus; the germline J gene supplies the remainder. V gene TRBV2 combines with J gene TRBJ2-3, with 12 bases matching TRBD1. CDR3 length: 17 amino acids. V trimming: 6 bases; J trimming: 6 bases; junction bases outside the gene matches: 13. Germline V gene data show CDR1 as SNHLY and CDR2 as FYNNEI. The CDR3 protein is CASSLIPGQGAIDTQYF. CDR3 DNA, as far as it was read: TGTGCCAGCAGCCTTATCCCGGGACAGGGGGCGATTGATACG. Based on the CDR3 plus reference TRBV2 and TRBJ2-3, the full variable domain is EPEVTQTPSHQVTQMGQEVILRCVPISNHLYFYWYRQILGQKVEFLVSFYNNEISEKSEIFDDQFSVERPDGSNFTLKIRSTKLEDSAMYFCASSLIPGQGAIDTQYFGPGTRLTVL.